This T cell receptor beta chain is from a study of cytomegalovirus exposure and HLA in healthy donors. The sample holds a few counts of this clone. Trimming took 7 bases from V and 0 from J, leaving 3 bases between them. This CDR3 has 11 amino acids. Germline V gives CDR1 SGHTA, CDR2 FQGNSA. Sequencing used immunoSEQ multiplex PCR; TCRdb keeps in-frame clones, though not all of them. The sample shows approximately 99,000 clones, under 85% of them seen only once. Sequenced input: PBMCs. The chain joins TRBV7-2 to TRBJ2-5; D gene uncertain. The origin of this receptor is a young woman in good health and CMV-seronegative. CDR3 region: CASTDQETQYF. The DNA for the CDR3 is TGTGCCAGCACTGACCAAGAGACCCAGTACTTC.